Listed here are 8 T cell receptor beta chains from one sample, sequenced in a study of cytomegalovirus exposure and HLA in healthy donors. The table came from immunoSEQ multiplex PCR; TCRdb's copy has only in-frame clones and leaves some out. The data contain approximately 210,000 clones, 88% of them singletons. Input material: PBMCs. The receptors stem from a woman aged 18-29 years in good health and CMV-seronegative.

The chain uses TRBV11-2 and TRBJ2-7; 10 bases are shared with TRBD1. V lost 1 base and J lost 0; bases outside the gene matches: 6. This CDR3 comprises 17 residues. Germline V gene sequence: CDR1 SGHAT, CDR2 FQNNGV. The CDR3 sequence is CASSLGMGQGSSYEQYF. In DNA, the CDR3 is TGTGCCAGCAGCTTAGGAATGGGACAGGGGTCCTCCTACGAGCAGTACTTC.

The genes are TRBV18 and TRBJ2-7, with D tentatively TRBD2 (5 bases). The germline V gene has CDR1 KGHSH and CDR2 LQKENI. The CDR3 is 14 residues long. V lost 3 bases to trimming and J lost 0 bases, with 9 bases between them. CDR3 region: CASSPQRSSYEQYF. The CDR3 DNA follows: TGTGCCAGCTCACCGCAGCGGAGCTCCTACGAGCAGTACTTC.

The chain recombines TRBV27 with TRBJ2-7, with D perhaps TRBD2 (6 bases). The germline CDR1 and CDR2 sequences are MNHEY and SMNVEV (reference sequence). V gave up 5 bases and J gave up 0 bases, with 17 bases separating them. The CDR3 contains 16 residues. In DNA form, the CDR3 reads TGTGCCAGCAGTCCCTCTAGCGCGATCAGCTCCTACGAGCAGTACTTC. It codes for CASSPSSAISSYEQYF.

The J gene is TRBJ2-2, the V gene TRBV9; D is undetermined. The CDR3 spans 14 residues. The ends were cut back, 6 bases at V and 0 bases at J, with 9 bases in the middle. Germline CDR1 SGDLS, CDR2 YYNGEE. The CDR3 nucleotides read TGTGCCAGCATGGTGGCAGCGAACACCGGGGAGCTGTTTTTT. Translated, it gives CASMVAANTGELFF.

This chain uses TRBV11-2 with TRBJ1-1, with D hard to call. Deletions cut 0 bases from V and 5 bases from J, with 7 bases between. This CDR3 spans 13 amino acids. Germline V gives CDR1 SGHAT, CDR2 FQNNGV. CDR3 protein: CASSLDPGTEAFF. For the CDR3, the DNA is TGTGCCAGCAGCTTAGATCCGGGGACTGAAGCTTTCTTT.

V and J are TRBV5-1 and TRBJ2-5; D not resolved. Germline V CDR1 and CDR2: SGHRS, YFSETQ. Trimming removed 0 bases from V and 7 bases from J, with 4 bases in between. The CDR3 sequence is 11 residues long. CDR3 sequence reads: CASSLDGTQYF. In DNA form, the CDR3 reads TGCGCCAGCAGCTTGGACGGGACCCAGTACTTC.

On this clone: This sample also contains other DNA sequences that code for the same CDR3. The chain links TRBV28 to TRBJ2-7, with unresolved D. With 3 bases removed from V and 1 base from J, the gap between germline ends came to 7 bases. Looked up from germline, CDR1 is MDHEN and CDR2 is SYDVKM. CDR3 length equals 13 residues. Written as DNA, the CDR3 is TGTGCCAGCAGTTTGGGCAGTTCCTACGAGCAGTACTTC. Its translation: CASSLGSSYEQYF.

The chain combines TRBV19 with TRBJ1-5; no firm D call. The ends were cut back, 6 bases at V and 4 bases at J, with 16 bases in the middle. The CDR3 covers 15 residues. Germline V gives CDR1 LNHDA, CDR2 SQIVND (reference sequence). This CDR3 is CASRGEGGRNQPQHF. The DNA for the CDR3 is TGTGCCAGTAGGGGTGAGGGCGGACGGAATCAGCCCCAGCATTTT. The entire variable domain, with the rest obtained from reference TRBV19 and TRBJ1-5, is as follows: DGGITQSPKYLFRKEGQNVTLSCEQNLNHDAMYWYRQDPGQGLRLIYYSQIVNDFQKGDIAEGYSVSREKKESFPLTVTSAQKNPTAFYLCASRGEGGRNQPQHFGDGTRLSIL.